These T cell receptor beta chains were read from a single sample in a study of regulatory T cells in long-lasting Graves disease. TCRdb redid the calling of the multiplex PCR reads with MiXCR, one entry per CDR3 protein. Here the sample spans some 500,000 distinct CDR3 sequences, approximately 13% being singletons. These same records also appear under a second study, on T cells in Graves' hyperthyroidism and ophthalmopathy.

Specimen: peripheral blood mononuclear cells (PBMCs), collected at new diagnosis, from a patient treated with antithyroid drugs. These receptors were taken from a man aged 25-40 years with Graves disease. Each CDR3 is given with its conserved first and last residue. The order of the fields is J gene, clone size, V gene, D gene, CDR3 DNA, CDR3 protein. The D gene is left open where the match is weak. For some rows the clone size is stated as once, few or many, or as a class when expanded; others skip it.

J: TRBJ2-3
size: many
V: TRBV18
D: TRBD2
DNA: TGTGCCAGCAGTCCGGGACTACGCACAGATACGCAGTATTTT
CDR3: CASSPGLRTDTQYF

J: TRBJ2-5
size: -
V: TRBV11-3
D: -
DNA: TGTGCCAGCGGCTTAGGGGGGGTTAAGACCCAGTACTTC
CDR3: CASGLGGVKTQYF

J: TRBJ1-5
size: -
V: TRBV19
D: -
DNA: TGTGCCAGTAATAATCTGGACAGACTCAATCAGCCCCAGCATTTT
CDR3: CASNNLDRLNQPQHF

J: TRBJ2-7
size: -
V: TRBV7-2
D: -
DNA: TGTGCCAGCAGCTCCGCAGGAGCGGGCCGTTACGAGCAGTACTTC
CDR3: CASSSAGAGRYEQYF

J: TRBJ2-3
size: -
V: TRBV20-1
D: TRBD2
DNA: TGCAGTGCTGGAGGGCCCCTGCGGGAGGGGCGCACAGATACGCAGTATTTT
CDR3: CSAGGPLREGRTDTQYF

J: TRBJ1-6
size: -
V: TRBV6-2/TRBV6-3
D: TRBD1
DNA: TGTGCCAGCAGTTACTCGACAGGGTCAGGCTCACCCCTCCACTTT
CDR3: CASSYSTGSGSPLHF

J: TRBJ2-3
size: few
V: TRBV9
D: TRBD2
DNA: TGTGCCAGCAGCGCTCGGGGGGGCCCAGATACGCAGTATTTT
CDR3: CASSARGGPDTQYF

J: TRBJ2-5
size: -
V: TRBV12-3/TRBV12-4
D: TRBD2
DNA: TGTGCCAGCAGTTTAGGTCTAGCGGGAGGGGGGACCCAGTACTTC
CDR3: CASSLGLAGGGTQYF

J: TRBJ2-7
size: -
V: TRBV14
D: TRBD1
DNA: TGTGCCAGCAGCCCCAGGGGGTACTACGAGCAGTACTTC
CDR3: CASSPRGYYEQYF

J: TRBJ2-1
size: -
V: TRBV20-1
D: TRBD2
DNA: TGCAGTGCCACGACTAGCGGGAGGAGGAATGAGCAGTTCTTC
CDR3: CSATTSGRRNEQFF

J: TRBJ2-1
size: many
V: TRBV19
D: TRBD2
DNA: TGTGCCAGTAGTATCTTTTGGACTAGCGGGAGTAACAATGAGCAGTTCTTC
CDR3: CASSIFWTSGSNNEQFF

J: TRBJ2-5
size: many
V: TRBV10-3
D: -
DNA: TGTGCCATCACTCGGGACTTTGAAGAGACCCAGTACTTC
CDR3: CAITRDFEETQYF

J: TRBJ2-1
size: -
V: TRBV2
D: TRBD2
DNA: TGTGCCAGCGGGGGGGAGGGTGACAATGAGCAGTTCTTC
CDR3: CASGGEGDNEQFF

J: TRBJ2-7
size: many
V: TRBV29-1
D: -
DNA: TGCAGCGCGTTCCGCAGTAGCTCCTACGAGCAGTACTTC
CDR3: CSAFRSSSYEQYF

J: TRBJ2-3
size: many
V: TRBV27
D: -
DNA: TGTGCCAGCCGTCCGCGGGTTAACACAGATACGCAGTATTTT
CDR3: CASRPRVNTDTQYF

J: TRBJ2-5
size: many
V: TRBV9
D: -
DNA: TGTGCCAGCAGCCCCACCGGGACGGGGGCCCAAGAGACCCAGTACTTC
CDR3: CASSPTGTGAQETQYF

J: TRBJ2-7
size: many
V: TRBV10-3
D: TRBD2
DNA: TGTGCCACCGCAGCGGGAGGTGGCGAGCAGTACTTC
CDR3: CATAAGGGEQYF

J: TRBJ1-6
size: few
V: TRBV30
D: -
DNA: TGTGCCTGGGGGGAAGGGGCCGGGTCACCCCTCCACTTT
CDR3: CAWGEGAGSPLHF

J: TRBJ2-5
size: -
V: TRBV9
D: -
DNA: TGTGCCAGCAGCGTTAACAGGGGGGGAGAGACCCAGTACTTC
CDR3: CASSVNRGGETQYF

J: TRBJ2-6
size: many
V: TRBV27
D: -
DNA: TGTGCCAGCAGTTTGGGGAGTCCTGGGGCCAACGTCCTGACTTTC
CDR3: CASSLGSPGANVLTF

J: TRBJ1-5
size: -
V: TRBV5-4
D: -
DNA: TGTGCCAGCAGCGAGGGCGGGAAGGGCAATCAGCCCCAGCATTTT
CDR3: CASSEGGKGNQPQHF

J: TRBJ1-5
size: many
V: TRBV2
D: -
DNA: TGTGCCAGCAGTGAACAGGGTTTCCACTATAGCAATCAGCCCCAGCATTTT
CDR3: CASSEQGFHYSNQPQHF

J: TRBJ1-1
size: many
V: TRBV12-3/TRBV12-4
D: -
DNA: TGTGCCAGCAGTTTAGTAAGGAGTGAAGCTTTCTTT
CDR3: CASSLVRSEAFF

J: TRBJ2-3
size: -
V: TRBV15
D: TRBD2
DNA: TGTGCCACCAGCAGAGAGGACGGGAGGGTGGGAGATACGCAGTATTTT
CDR3: CATSREDGRVGDTQYF

J: TRBJ2-3
size: many
V: TRBV29-1
D: -
DNA: TGCAGCGTTGTACCCGTGGGGGCTAGCACAGATACGCAGTATTTT
CDR3: CSVVPVGASTDTQYF

J: TRBJ1-5
size: many
V: TRBV19
D: -
DNA: TGTGCCAGTAGTGTCGCAGGGTATGATCAGCCCCAGCATTTT
CDR3: CASSVAGYDQPQHF

J: TRBJ2-1
size: few
V: TRBV20-1
D: -
DNA: TGCAGTGCGGAACTGGATGGGCAGTTCTTC
CDR3: CSAELDGQFF

J: TRBJ2-1
size: many
V: TRBV6-2/TRBV6-3
D: -
DNA: TGTGCCAGCATAGCGGACAACAATGAGCAGTTCTTC
CDR3: CASIADNNEQFF

J: TRBJ2-4
size: few
V: TRBV4-2
D: TRBD2
DNA: TGTGCCAGCAGCCATAGCGGGACACGGAACATTCAGTACTTC
CDR3: CASSHSGTRNIQYF

J: TRBJ1-5
size: many
V: TRBV19
D: TRBD1
DNA: TGTGCCAGTAGTCAGGGGGTCCAGCCCCAGCATTTT
CDR3: CASSQGVQPQHF

J: TRBJ2-1
size: -
V: TRBV5-1
D: -
DNA: TGCGCCAGCAGCTTCCTGAACGGGAGCTCCTACAATGAGCAGTTCTTC
CDR3: CASSFLNGSSYNEQFF

J: TRBJ1-2
size: many
V: TRBV7-2
D: TRBD1
DNA: TGTGCCAGCAGCCCATCGGGACAGGTCTATGGCTACACCTTC
CDR3: CASSPSGQVYGYTF

J: TRBJ1-1
size: many
V: TRBV12-3/TRBV12-4
D: TRBD1
DNA: TGTGCCAGCAGTTTAGGGGCAGGGGGCTCTGAAGCTTTCTTT
CDR3: CASSLGAGGSEAFF

J: TRBJ2-5
size: -
V: TRBV19
D: TRBD2
DNA: TGTGCCAGTAGTATCTCGGGACTAGCGGGAACAGAGACCCAGTACTTC
CDR3: CASSISGLAGTETQYF

J: TRBJ2-2
size: -
V: TRBV6-1
D: -
DNA: TGTGCCAGCAGAACCCAGGGGGGCGGCGGGGAGCTGTTTTTT
CDR3: CASRTQGGGGELFF

J: TRBJ1-1
size: -
V: TRBV28
D: -
DNA: TGTGCCAGCAGTTTTATAAGGTCCACTGAAGCTTTCTTT
CDR3: CASSFIRSTEAFF

J: TRBJ1-3
size: -
V: TRBV7-9
D: -
DNA: TGTGCCAGCAGCCCTATAACAGGAGGCGGAAACACCATATATTTT
CDR3: CASSPITGGGNTIYF

J: TRBJ2-3
size: many
V: TRBV7-8
D: TRBD1
DNA: TGTGCCAGCAGCTCGGACAGGGGAGATACGCAGTATTTT
CDR3: CASSSDRGDTQYF

J: TRBJ1-1
size: many
V: TRBV7-8
D: -
DNA: TGTGCCAGCAGGCTTATGGTGAACACTGAAGCTTTCTTT
CDR3: CASRLMVNTEAFF

J: TRBJ1-2
size: -
V: TRBV10-2
D: -
DNA: TGCGCCAGCAGTGAGTGGGCCTATGGCTACACCTTC
CDR3: CASSEWAYGYTF

J: TRBJ2-1
size: many
V: TRBV20-1
D: TRBD2
DNA: TGCAGTGCTAGACCGACTAGCGGGAGATCCAATGAGCAGTTCTTC
CDR3: CSARPTSGRSNEQFF

J: TRBJ2-5
size: many
V: TRBV19
D: -
DNA: TGTGCCAGTCGCCAGGGGCGTCAAGAGACCCAGTACTTC
CDR3: CASRQGRQETQYF

J: TRBJ2-1
size: many
V: TRBV3-1
D: TRBD2
DNA: TGTGCCAGCAGCCAAGATTGGAACGGGGGGAACAATGAGCAGTTCTTC
CDR3: CASSQDWNGGNNEQFF

J: TRBJ1-3
size: few
V: TRBV5-1
D: -
DNA: TGCGCCAGCAGCTTGGAGGGGTCGGACTCTGGAAACACCATATATTTT
CDR3: CASSLEGSDSGNTIYF

J: TRBJ1-4
size: few
V: TRBV7-9
D: TRBD1
DNA: TGTGCCAGCAGGCGACAGGGATGGGGTGAAAAACTGTTTTTT
CDR3: CASRRQGWGEKLFF

J: TRBJ2-7
size: many
V: TRBV28
D: -
DNA: TGTGCCAGCAGTTTTCTAGAGCGGGCGTTCTCCGAGCAGTACTTC
CDR3: CASSFLERAFSEQYF

J: TRBJ1-1
size: many
V: TRBV3-1
D: -
DNA: TGTGCCAGCAGCCAAGGGCCGGGGCGGACTGAAGCTTTCTTT
CDR3: CASSQGPGRTEAFF

J: TRBJ2-1
size: many
V: TRBV7-9
D: TRBD2
DNA: TGTGCCAGCAGCTTAGGACTAGCACGTTCCTACAATGAGCAGTTCTTC
CDR3: CASSLGLARSYNEQFF

J: TRBJ2-2
size: few
V: TRBV24-1
D: -
DNA: TGTGCCACCAGTGTTGGTGTAGGGGTCATCACCGGGGAGCTGTTTTTT
CDR3: CATSVGVGVITGELFF

J: TRBJ2-2
size: many
V: TRBV12-3/TRBV12-4
D: -
DNA: TGTGCCAGCAGCCCCAATAGAGGGGACACCGGGGAGCTGTTTTTT
CDR3: CASSPNRGDTGELFF